This T cell receptor beta chain was identified in a study of CD8 T cells in ankylosing spondylitis. Study observations and caveats: Clones linked with disease were CD8+ and fairly uncommon in the peripheral blood. Reported data indicate significant enrichment of disease-linked clones within matched ankylosing spondylitis synovial fluid.

In this sample, this clonotype turned up many times. The antigen remains unidentified. TCRdb redid the calling of the 5' RACE reads with MiXCR, one entry per CDR3 protein. Here the sample spans hundreds of thousands of distinct CDR3 sequences, roughly a tenth being singletons. In germline, CDR1 is SGHTA, CDR2 FQGTGA. With 2 bases clipped from V and 3 bases from J, the junction kept 5 bases outside the gene matches. The CDR3 is 15 amino acids. This clonotype originated in a male donor with ankylosing spondylitis or in good health (not recorded which). V usage is TRBV7-3 and J usage is TRBJ2-5, with 8 nucleotides matching TRBD1. Sequences were obtained from blood, either unsorted or a sorted T cell fraction (not recorded which). CDR3 loop: CASSLLGTGKETQYF. In nucleotides, the CDR3 is TGTGCCAGCAGCTTACTCGGGACAGGCAAAGAGACCCAGTACTTC.